This T cell receptor (beta chain) originates from a study of blood T cell repertoires in COVID-19. Assay: immunoSEQ multiplex PCR; the TCRdb copy retains only in-frame clones and omits some. The top ten hold around 10% of the sample, which has a few hundred thousand clones, roughly 89% seen once. V lost 0 bases to trimming and J lost 7 bases, with 14 bases between them. The CDR3 is 15 amino acids. Germline assignment: CDR1 SGHDT and CDR2 YYEEEE. The source is a woman in her 50s who had recovered from COVID-19. The chain combines TRBV5-6 with TRBJ1-5; TRBD1 might be the D (5 bases). The sample was PBMCs or T cells enriched from blood (not recorded which). This chain's CDR3 is CASSLGFGGGQPQHF. In nucleotides, the CDR3 is TGTGCCAGCAGCTTGGGTTTCGGGGGTGGGCAGCCCCAGCATTTT.